This T cell receptor (beta chain) is drawn from a study of blood T cell repertoires in COVID-19 (dated by TCRdb to 2020 to 2021). Turning to the overall study: Samples covering the acute and convalescent phases of COVID-19 were provided by collaborators in the United States, Italy and Spain. The prospective study material was composed of cDNA or gDNA derived from T cells, B-cell-depleted T cells, or PBMCs. Deeply sampled blood TCRbeta repertoires from subjects exposed to, actively infected with, or recovered from COVID-19 were included in the dataset. A freely available public database, intended as a resource for researchers studying the immune response to SARS-CoV-2, is where the repertoires were released. The samples were drawn from the first 160 participants of the ongoing ImmuneRACE study and from 950 to 1,500 subjects provided by 6 global collaborators. The sample metadata nearly always contained a de-identified subject ID, COVID-19 status, age in years and sex. HLA class I and class II types, where available, came from metadata supplied by the sample provider rather than from assay-based typing.

Trimming removed 5 bases from V and 5 bases from J; the gene matches leave 8 bases unexplained. The germline V gene supplies CDR1 MNHEY and CDR2 SVGEGT. There are 16 amino acids in the CDR3, from cysteine to phenylalanine inclusive. The CDR3 DNA has 48 bases and is translated from base 1. With respect to this clone: Its antigen remains unidentified. It has no much larger one-base neighbor in the sample; base qualities were not kept.

The immunoSEQ Assay, a bias-controlled multiplex PCR, was used to amplify TCRbeta CDR3 regions from genomic DNA. The authors processed their data as follows. Within the assay, amplification of reference gene primers was used to estimate how many nucleated cells each sample contained. Sequence reads were collapsed and filtered to measure the absolute abundance of every unique TCRbeta CDR3 rearrangement. For each sample, productive Simpson clonality was calculated by taking the square root of Simpson's diversity index across productive rearrangements. This immuneACCESS table, as held by TCRdb, lists in-frame sequences with V and J called but not all clones. Of the missing ones, under half trace to an unresolved V gene in checked studies; the others have no known cause. Clonal size and the V and J genes are those of that table, whereas D and trimming came from the DNA. In this sample the table shows hundreds of thousands of clones, 87% of which occur a single time. 12% of the sample is in the top ten clones.

Samples from volunteer blood donors who had recovered from COVID-19 were contributed by a second Seattle source. Collaborating institutions collected whole blood in K2EDTA tubes following their own protocols. For TCRbeta analysis, collaborator samples were shipped as frozen whole blood, as isolated PBMCs, or as DNA extracted from either sample type. The investigation overall reported the following: Clinical and demographic metadata were provided uncurated, with the amount varying by source and participant.

The source material was peripheral blood. This TCR came from a woman aged 18-35 years who had recovered from COVID-19. The rearranged segments are TRBV6-2 or TRBV6-3 and TRBJ2-1; 11 central nucleotides agree with TRBD2. The DNA sequence is TGTGCCAGCAGTAGTCCGGGACTAGCGGTTAACAATGAGCAGTTCTTC. Translated, this gives CASSSPGLAVNNEQFF.